This T cell receptor (beta chain) emerged from a study of blood T cell repertoires in COVID-19. Study information: Donors in the United States, Italy and Spain gave samples during acute or convalescent COVID-19. From T cells, B-cell-depleted T cells, or PBMCs came the material, which was cDNA or gDNA.

A Seattle source enrolled patients during active infection and followed them longitudinally. The CDR3 covers 14 residues. The germline gives CDR1 KGHDR, CDR2 SFDVKD. With 7 bases removed from V and 6 bases from J, the gap between germline ends came to 15 bases. Per the study methods: Estimation of nucleated cell counts was performed using reference gene primer amplification. Repertoires were generated with immunoSEQ multiplex PCR, while TCRdb's copy carries only in-frame clones and drops some. V and J calls and clone size are copied from that table; D and trimming were computed from the DNA. The sample has roughly 220,000 clones, roughly four fifths seen once.

The genes are TRBV24-1 and TRBJ2-1; perhaps TRBD2 as D (5 bases). Input material: peripheral blood. The source of this sequence is a woman older than 75 with COVID-19, enrolled during active disease. Here the CDR3 DNA reads TGTGCCACCAGCGCCGAGAGGGAAGTCAATGAGCAGTTCTTC. It specifies CATSAEREVNEQFF.